This TCR beta chain is drawn from a study of CD8+CD57+ T cells in acquired aplastic anemia. The template used for profiling TCR beta VDJ and CDR3 was genomic DNA. TCRdb processed the reads anew with MiXCR; each CDR3 protein has one entry. The top ten hold 20% to 30% of the sample, which has some 44,000 distinct CDR3 sequences, about two thirds seen once. The germline CDR1 and CDR2 sequences are LNHDA and SQIVND (reference sequence). This CDR3 spans 17 amino acids. V lost 4 bases, J lost 8 bases, and 26 bases lay in between. Notes on the study in general: The same twenty-nine CD8+ CDR3 sequences occurred in patients and in controls. With respect to CD8+ Simpson's diversity, patients and controls did not differ significantly.

In regard to this clonotype: Its cognate antigen is unknown.

The source material was sorted CD4+, CD8+, or CD8+CD57+ T cells (not recorded which) from PBMCs. The chain recombines TRBV19 with TRBJ1-2; D might be TRBD1 (6 bases). The sequence came from a human donor in good health, serving as a control. Here the CDR3 reads CASSTSRTVRSRVGYTF. The CDR3 DNA is TGTGCCAGTAGTACCAGTAGGACAGTCCGTTCTCGGGTGGGCTACACCTTC.